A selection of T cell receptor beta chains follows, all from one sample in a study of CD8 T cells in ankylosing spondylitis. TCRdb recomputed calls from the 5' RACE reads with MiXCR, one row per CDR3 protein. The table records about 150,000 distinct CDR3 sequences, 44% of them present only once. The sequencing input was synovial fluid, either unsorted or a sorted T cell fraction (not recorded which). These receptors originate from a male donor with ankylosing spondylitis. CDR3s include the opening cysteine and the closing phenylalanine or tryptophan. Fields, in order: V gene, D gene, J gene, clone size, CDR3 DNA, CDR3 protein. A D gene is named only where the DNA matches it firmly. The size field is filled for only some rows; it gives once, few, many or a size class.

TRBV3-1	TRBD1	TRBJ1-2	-	TGTGCCAGCAGCCGAGGGGGCTGGACAGCTAACTATGGCTACACCTTC	CASSRGGWTANYGYTF
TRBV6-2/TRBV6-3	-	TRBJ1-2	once	TGTGCCAGCAGTAAATTCCTGGGGGCCTATGGCTACACCTTC	CASSKFLGAYGYTF
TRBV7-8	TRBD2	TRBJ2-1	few	TGTGCCAGCAGCTTAGTACCCCTAGCGGGAGAGTACAATGAGCAGTTCTTC	CASSLVPLAGEYNEQFF
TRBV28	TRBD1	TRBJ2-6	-	TGTGCCAGCAGTTTAGGGACAGGTTCTGGGGCCAACGTCCTGACTTTC	CASSLGTGSGANVLTF
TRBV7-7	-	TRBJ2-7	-	TGTGCCAGCAGCTTAGGTCATTACTACGAGCAGTACTTC	CASSLGHYYEQYF
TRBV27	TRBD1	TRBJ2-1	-	TGTGCCAGCAGTTGGGACAGCCTCTTC	CASSWDSLF
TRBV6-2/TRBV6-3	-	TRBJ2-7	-	TGTGCCAGCAGTTACCTCGGGAGTACGGTCTACGAGCAGTACTTC	CASSYLGSTVYEQYF
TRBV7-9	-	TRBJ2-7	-	TGTGCCAGCAGCAACGAGACCTACGAGCAGTACTTC	CASSNETYEQYF
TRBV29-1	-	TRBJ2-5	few	TGCAGCGTGATAGGGACGCTCTCCCAAGAGACCCAGTACTTC	CSVIGTLSQETQYF
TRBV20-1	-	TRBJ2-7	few	TGCAGTGCTAGTGAGGAGATGGAGGTTTACGAGCAGTACTTC	CSASEEMEVYEQYF
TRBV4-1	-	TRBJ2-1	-	TGCGCCAGCAGCCAAGATAAGCCTAACTTCTCCTACAATGAGCAGTTCTTC	CASSQDKPNFSYNEQFF
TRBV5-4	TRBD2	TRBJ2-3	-	TGTGCCAGCAGCTTTATATTGCGGGGGGGCGAAGATACGCAGTATTTT	CASSFILRGGEDTQYF
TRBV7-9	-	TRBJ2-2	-	TGTGCCAGCAGCCGGATCGGAGGTCGGGACACCGGGGAGCTGTTTTTT	CASSRIGGRDTGELFF